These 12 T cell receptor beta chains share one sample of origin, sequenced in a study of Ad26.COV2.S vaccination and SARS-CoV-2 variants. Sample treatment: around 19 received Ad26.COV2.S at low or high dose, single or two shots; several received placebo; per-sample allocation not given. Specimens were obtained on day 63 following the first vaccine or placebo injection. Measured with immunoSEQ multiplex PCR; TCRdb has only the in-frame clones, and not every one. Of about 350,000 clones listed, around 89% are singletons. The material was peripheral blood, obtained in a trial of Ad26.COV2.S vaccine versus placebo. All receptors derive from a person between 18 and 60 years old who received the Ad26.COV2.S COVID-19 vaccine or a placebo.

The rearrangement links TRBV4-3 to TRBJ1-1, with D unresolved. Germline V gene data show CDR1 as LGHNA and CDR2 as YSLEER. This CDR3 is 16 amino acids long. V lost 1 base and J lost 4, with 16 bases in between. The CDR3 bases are TGCGCCAGCAGCCAAGGAGGGAACCGACCGATCACTGAAGCTTTCTTT. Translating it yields CASSQGGNRPITEAFF.

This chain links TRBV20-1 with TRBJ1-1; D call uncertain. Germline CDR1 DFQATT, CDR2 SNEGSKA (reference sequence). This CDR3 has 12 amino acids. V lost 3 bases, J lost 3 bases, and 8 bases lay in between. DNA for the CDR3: TGCAGTGCTAGTGCGGTCGACACTGAAGCTTTCTTT. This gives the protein CSASAVDTEAFF.

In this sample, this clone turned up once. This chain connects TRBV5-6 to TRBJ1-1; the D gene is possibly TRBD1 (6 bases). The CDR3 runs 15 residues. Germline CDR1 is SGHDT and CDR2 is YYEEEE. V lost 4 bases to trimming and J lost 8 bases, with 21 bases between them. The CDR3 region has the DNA TGTGCCAGCAGCACGGGGGGCAGAATGGTATTAGAAGCTTTCTTT. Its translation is CASSTGGRMVLEAFF.

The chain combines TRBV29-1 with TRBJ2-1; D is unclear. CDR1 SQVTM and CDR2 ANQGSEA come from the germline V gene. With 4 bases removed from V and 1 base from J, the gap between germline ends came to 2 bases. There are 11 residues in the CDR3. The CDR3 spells CSVVSYNEQFF. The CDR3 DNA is TGCAGCGTTGTTTCCTACAATGAGCAGTTCTTC.

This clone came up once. This CDR3 is CASSLGGNYEQYF. In nucleotides, the CDR3 is TGTGCCAGCAGCTTGGGCGGGAACTACGAGCAGTACTTC. The rearrangement joins TRBV5-6 to TRBJ2-7; the D gene is possibly TRBD2 (6 bases). Looked up from germline, CDR1 is SGHDT and CDR2 is YYEEEE. V shed 0 bases and J shed 3 bases, with 7 bases lying between them. The CDR3 extends over 13 amino acids. The full variable domain, rest sourced from reference TRBV5-6 and TRBJ2-7, is DAGVTQSPTHLIKTRGQQVTLRCSPKSGHDTVSWYQQALGQGPQFIFQYYEEEERQRGNFPDRFSGHQFPNYSSELNVNALLLGDSALYLCASSLGGNYEQYFGPGTRLTVT.

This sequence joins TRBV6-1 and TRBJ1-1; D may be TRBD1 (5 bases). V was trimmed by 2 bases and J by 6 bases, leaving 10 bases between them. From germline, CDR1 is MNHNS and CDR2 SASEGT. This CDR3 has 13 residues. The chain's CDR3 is CASSELGDPEAFF. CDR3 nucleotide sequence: TGTGCCAGCAGTGAACTGGGGGATCCTGAAGCTTTCTTT.

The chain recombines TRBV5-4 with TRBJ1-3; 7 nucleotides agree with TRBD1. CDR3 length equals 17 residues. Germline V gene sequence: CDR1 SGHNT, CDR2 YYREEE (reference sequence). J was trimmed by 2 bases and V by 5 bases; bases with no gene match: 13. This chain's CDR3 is CASSWGRGEDAGNTIYF. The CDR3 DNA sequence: TGTGCCAGCAGTTGGGGCAGGGGGGAGGACGCTGGAAACACCATATATTTT.

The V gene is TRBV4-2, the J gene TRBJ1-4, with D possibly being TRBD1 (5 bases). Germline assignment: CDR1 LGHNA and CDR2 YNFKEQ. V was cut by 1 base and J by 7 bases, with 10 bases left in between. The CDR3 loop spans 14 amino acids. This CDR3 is CASSQATGVEKLFF. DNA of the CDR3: TGTGCCAGCAGCCAAGCAACAGGCGTTGAAAAACTGTTTTTT.

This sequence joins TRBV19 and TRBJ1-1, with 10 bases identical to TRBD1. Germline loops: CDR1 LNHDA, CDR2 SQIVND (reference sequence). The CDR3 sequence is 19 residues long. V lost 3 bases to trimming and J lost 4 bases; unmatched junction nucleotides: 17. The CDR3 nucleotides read TGTGCCAGTAGTATTTACTTAGGGACAGGGGAAACCGGGGCCACTGAAGCTTTCTTT. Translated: CASSIYLGTGETGATEAFF.

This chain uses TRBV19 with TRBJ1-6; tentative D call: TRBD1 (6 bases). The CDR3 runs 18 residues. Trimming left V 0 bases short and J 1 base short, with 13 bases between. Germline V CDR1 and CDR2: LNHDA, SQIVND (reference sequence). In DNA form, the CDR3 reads TGTGCCAGTAGTATAGATCAGGGGCGTGTGTCCTATAATTCACCCCTCCACTTT. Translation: CASSIDQGRVSYNSPLHF.

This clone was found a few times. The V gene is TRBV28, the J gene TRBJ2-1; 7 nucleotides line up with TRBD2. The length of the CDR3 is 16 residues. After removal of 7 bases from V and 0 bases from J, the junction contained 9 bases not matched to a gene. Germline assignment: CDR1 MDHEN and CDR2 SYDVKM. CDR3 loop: CASTPLAGVSYNEQFF. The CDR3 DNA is TGTGCCAGCACCCCCTTGGCGGGGGTCTCCTACAATGAGCAGTTCTTC.

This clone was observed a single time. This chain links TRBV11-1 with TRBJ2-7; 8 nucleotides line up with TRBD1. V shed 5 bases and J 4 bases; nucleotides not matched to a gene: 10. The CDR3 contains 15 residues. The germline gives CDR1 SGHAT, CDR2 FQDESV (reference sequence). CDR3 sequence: CASSRRGTGDYEQYF. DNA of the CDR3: TGTGCCAGCAGCCGCCGCGGGACAGGAGATTACGAGCAGTACTTC.